This T cell receptor beta chain was sequenced in a study of Ad26.COV2.S vaccination and SARS-CoV-2 variants (dated by TCRdb to the early 2020s). With regard to the full study: Donors in the vaccine arm were drawn from COV1001, a phase I-IIa trial of Ad26.COV2.S in healthy adults that was multicentre, randomized, double-blind and placebo-controlled. Dosing of Ad26.COV2.S was intramuscular, at either 5x10^10 or 1x10^11 viral particles, delivered as one shot or as two shots spaced 56 days apart. Trial participants were randomized into five groups of five, in which low-dose or high-dose Ad26.COV2.S was given once or twice, or placebo was given on both occasions. A total of approximately 30 samples were included in the TCR-sequenced set, comprising around 19 Ad26.COV2.S vaccine recipients, 5 placebo recipients and 8 SARS-CoV-2 convalescent individuals. TCRbeta repertoire sequencing was used to assess the specificity and breadth of SARS-CoV-2-reactive T cell receptors after Ad26.COV2.S vaccination. Investigators remained blinded to trial group allocation during experiments and outcome assessment. What the research found in general, with its limitations: Comparing responses between vaccine doses or regimens was not something the study was powered to do. After vaccination, substantial breadth of spike-specific CD8+ and CD4+ T cell responses was reported. Comparable non-spike TCR breadth was observed between vaccine and placebo recipients, consistent with only spike being contained in the vaccine. It was noted by the authors that total T cell responses may have been underestimated by the TCR breadth and depth analyses. Compared with placebo recipients, Ad26.COV2.S recipients showed higher spike-specific TCR breadth (P = 0.0014).

TCRbeta CDR3 regions were sequenced with the immunoSEQ Assay. After extraction, genomic DNA underwent amplification by bias-controlled multiplex PCR, followed by high-throughput sequencing. The source study handled its data this way. To quantify the absolute abundance of every unique TCRbeta CDR3 region, sequences were collapsed and filtered. Usable DNA was measured by amplifying reference genes present in all nucleated cells, and TCRbeta template counts were normalized to that usable DNA to estimate T cell fraction. Repertoire TCRs were annotated as SARS-CoV-2-specific by exact matching of V gene, CDR3 amino acid sequence and J gene to a known reactive TCR set. MIRA supplied the reference SARS-CoV-2 TCR set, which was filtered for enrichment in COVID-19-positive ImmuneCODE repertoires so that public or cross-reactive TCRs were removed. Drawing on the MIRA antigens, annotated TCRs were analysed further at the level of specific ORF or position within ORF. Depth was the summed frequency of annotated unique rearrangements, while breadth was defined as annotated unique rearrangements over total unique productive rearrangements. Group comparisons of TCR breadth used two-sided Wilcoxon rank-sum tests. TCRdb took over this immuneACCESS table, retaining in-frame rearrangements with V and J assigned. Such tables are incomplete; in checked studies, under half of the missing clones stem from an unresolved V gene, and the remainder is unexplained. The V and J calls and the clone size are those of that table, but D and trimming were determined from the DNA. The sample table lists 300,000 to 400,000 clones, around 90% of them with a count of one. The ten most abundant clones make up 6.4% of the sample.

The treatment or condition label for this specimen denotes: some 20 received Ad26.COV2.S at low or high dose, single or two shots; about 5 received placebo; per-sample allocation not given. Repertoires of vaccine and placebo recipients were sequenced from samples taken on day 63 after the first injection. In Cohort 1b, roughly 25 adults aged 18-55 years were enrolled at a single site in Boston, USA, between 29 July and 7 August 2020. Ad26.COV2.S was a replication-incompetent adenovirus type 26 vector that expressed a prefusion-stabilized SARS-CoV-2 spike protein derived from the original Wuhan strain. Concerning this clone itself: Its antigen is not yet known. It has no much larger one-base neighbor in the sample; base qualities were not kept.

CDR1 and CDR2 were assigned from the germline V gene as SGDLS and YYNGEE. V sheds 3 bases and J sheds 8 bases, leaving 17 bases between their ends. The CDR3 spans 15 residues, from the cysteine through the phenylalanine. The DNA shown is the 45-base CDR3, in frame from base 1. Sequences were derived from peripheral blood, sampled in a trial of Ad26.COV2.S vaccine versus placebo. The chain is assembled from TRBV9 and TRBJ1-4; the D gene identity is not certain. This TCR came from a person aged 18-60 years who received the Ad26.COV2.S COVID-19 vaccine or a placebo. The CDR3 sequence is CASSGNGRVYEKLFF. The DNA sequence reads TGTGCCAGCAGCGGAAATGGAAGGGTTTACGAAAAACTGTTTTTT.